One sample yielded the 21 T cell receptor beta chains listed below, sequenced in a study of neurological immune-mediated disorders. TCRdb ran MiXCR on the 5' RACE reads and lists one entry per CDR3 protein. Altogether more than 20,000 distinct CDR3 sequences are present, less than 2.5% being singletons, with the ten largest covering roughly 2.5%. Sequenced input: PBMCs. The receptor source for this set is a woman aged 50 to 60 with multiple sclerosis.

This clonotype was observed at least ten times. This sequence joins TRBV20-1 and TRBJ1-4, with D possibly being TRBD1 (5 bases). CDR1 and CDR2 (germline): DFQATT, SNEGSKA (reference sequence). Trimming left V 1 base short and J 2 bases short, with 11 bases between. The CDR3 contains 15 residues. Here the CDR3 reads CSARAGGSTNEKLFF. The CDR3, as DNA: TGCAGTGCTAGAGCGGGGGGATCCACTAATGAAAAACTGTTTTTT.

There are many counts of this clonotype. V is TRBV6-6 and J is TRBJ1-1; possible D gene TRBD1, 6 bases. V was trimmed by 0 bases and J by 6 bases, leaving 11 bases between them. The CDR3 has 14 residues. Germline CDR1 MNHNY, CDR2 SVGAGI (reference sequence). CDR3 DNA sequence: TGTGCCAGCAGTTACTCTACAGGGTTCGCTGAAGCTTTCTTT. It encodes CASSYSTGFAEAFF.

This clonotype was picked up many times. At one boundary the junction diverges from the germline segment, which might be a read error. The chain uses TRBV5-1 and TRBJ1-5; 7 bases line up with TRBD1. CDR1 is SGHRS and CDR2 is YFSETQ in the germline V gene. The CDR3 loop spans 13 amino acids. In DNA, the CDR3 is TGCGCCAGCAGCTTGGGATCGGGACAGCCCCAGAATTTT. This translates into CASSLGSGQPQNF.

There are many counts of this clonotype. V gene TRBV2 combines with J gene TRBJ2-1; D is perhaps TRBD1 (5 bases). The germline V gene encodes CDR1 SNHLY and CDR2 FYNNEI. Between the trimmed V and J ends, which lost 2 bases and 6 bases, there was a span of 8 bases. CDR3 length: 13 amino acids. The CDR3 sequence: CASSEQGFNEQFF. Here the CDR3 DNA reads TGTGCCAGCAGTGAACAGGGATTCAATGAGCAGTTCTTC.

This clonotype was found many times. J is TRBJ1-2 and V is TRBV20-1; D not resolved. The CDR3 totals 13 residues. V was shortened by 6 bases and J by 2 bases, with 13 bases between the two germline ends. Germline V gene data show CDR1 as DFQATT and CDR2 as SNEGSKA (reference sequence). DNA for the CDR3: TGCAGTGCGAGGAAAGGGCGCAACTATGGCTACACCTTC. Residues: CSARKGRNYGYTF.

This clonotype was observed many times. This chain joins TRBV4-3 and TRBJ2-3; TRBD2 aligns across 12 bases. The CDR3 is made up of 17 amino acids. Per the germline V gene, CDR1 is LGHNA and CDR2 is YSLEER. The V gene end was trimmed by 0 bases and the J gene end by 5 bases; junction bases not matched to a gene: 6. In DNA, the CDR3 is TGCGCCAGCAGCCAAGAGAGACTAGCGGGAGTTCAAGATACGCAGTATTTT. Translating gives CASSQERLAGVQDTQYF.

Ten or more counts support this clonotype. V gene TRBV20-1 combines with J gene TRBJ2-1, with 8 bases matching TRBD2. The CDR3 covers 14 residues. Trimming cost V 0 bases and J 8 bases; bases outside gene matches: 6. Germline assignment: CDR1 DFQATT and CDR2 SNEGSKA (reference sequence). In DNA, the CDR3 is TGCAGTGCTAGAGATCGGGGGGGGAACTATGAGCAGTTCTTC. This encodes CSARDRGGNYEQFF.

The table lists this clonotype with many counts. This chain connects TRBV20-1 to TRBJ2-2; D is possibly TRBD1 (5 bases). Trimming took off 3 bases at V and 7 bases at J, with 12 bases between the two ends. CDR3 size: 13 residues. Germline CDR1 DFQATT, CDR2 SNEGSKA (reference sequence). CDR3 bases: TGCAGTGCTAGGGGGTCAGGGAACGGGGAGCTGTTTTTT. This sequence encodes CSARGSGNGELFF.

This chain links TRBV20-1 with TRBJ1-2, with D unresolved. Germline CDR1 reads DFQATT; CDR2 reads SNEGSKA (reference sequence). The CDR3 has 12 amino acids. V was cut by 3 bases and J by 2 bases, with 7 bases left in between. The chain's CDR3 is CSASADNYGYTF. CDR3 coding DNA: TGCAGTGCTAGCGCGGACAACTATGGCTACACCTTC.

This clonotype was detected many times. The V gene is TRBV20-1, the J gene TRBJ2-1; 7 bases are shared with TRBD2. The CDR3 has 15 residues. Trimming at V came to 6 bases and at J to 6 bases, leaving 14 bases not matched to a gene. Germline CDR1 reads DFQATT; CDR2 reads SNEGSKA (reference sequence). The CDR3 spells CSAGMWEGLVNEQFF. As DNA, the CDR3 is TGCAGTGCGGGTATGTGGGAGGGCCTAGTCAATGAGCAGTTCTTC.

The table lists this clonotype with many counts. The gene calls are TRBV7-2 and TRBJ2-5; tentative D call: TRBD2 (5 bases). The CDR3 sequence is 13 residues long. V shed 6 bases and J shed 2 bases, with 10 bases lying between them. The V gene's germline CDR1 is SGHTA and CDR2 FQGNSA. The CDR3 protein is CASREAPQETQYF. The CDR3 DNA follows: TGTGCCAGCAGGGAGGCCCCACAAGAGACCCAGTACTTC.

In its sample, this clonotype was seen many times. One base away lies a much larger clone, so this may be a sequencing read error. CDR3 bases: TGTGCCAGCAGACGAAACAATGAGCAGTTCTTC. Residues: CASRRNNEQFF. V and J are TRBV3-1 and TRBJ2-1; D remains ambiguous. V lost 6 bases and J lost 5, with 5 bases in between. From germline, CDR1 is LGHDT and CDR2 YNNKEL (reference sequence). This CDR3 contains 11 residues.

This clonotype is medium-sized (0.01 to 0.1%). The rearrangement uses TRBV7-2 and TRBJ2-3; no clear D. The CDR3 spans 13 residues. Germline assignment: CDR1 SGHTA and CDR2 FQGNSA. V lost 1 base, J lost 3 bases, and 5 bases lay in between. The CDR3 DNA reads as TGTGCCAGCAGCTTAGTCTGGACAGATACGCAGTATTTT. Translating it yields CASSLVWTDTQYF. Drawing the rest from reference TRBV7-2 and TRBJ2-3, the complete variable domain is GAGVSQSPSNKVTEKGKDVELRCDPISGHTALYWYRQSLGQGLEFLIYFQGNSAPDKSGLPSDRFSAERTGGSVSTLTIQRTQQEDSAVYLCASSLVWTDTQYFGPGTRLTVL.

Remarks on this clonotype: Lacking the conserved final phenylalanine or tryptophan, this CDR3 likely reflects a read error. The chain recombines TRBV12-3 or TRBV12-4 with TRBJ1-2, with D tentatively TRBD1 (5 bases). The germline V and J ends were trimmed by 7 bases and 8 bases, with 17 bases remaining between them. The CDR3 totals 13 residues. The DNA for the CDR3 is TGTGCCAGCAATCGCCAGGGATCTGACGGCTACACCAAC. Amino acids: CASNRQGSDGYTN.

This clonotype has a count of ten or more. This chain joins TRBV5-1 and TRBJ1-2; no clear D gene. Germline CDR1 and CDR2: SGHRS and YFSETQ. Trimming pared 1 base from V and 3 bases from J, leaving 7 bases between. The CDR3 has 13 amino acids. The CDR3 loop is CASSLRSDYGYTF. CDR3 sequence (DNA): TGCGCCAGCAGCTTGAGGAGTGACTATGGCTACACCTTC.

This clonotype was seen only a few times. The genes are TRBV20-1 and TRBJ2-7; 7 bases are a match to TRBD1. Germline V CDR1 and CDR2: DFQATT, SNEGSKA (reference sequence). The junction had 10 bases not matched to a gene; V was cut back by 5 bases and J by 3 bases. This CDR3 is 14 amino acids long. The CDR3 nucleotides read TGCAGTGCTCAGACCGGGGACAGTTTCTACGAGCAGTACTTC. Protein product: CSAQTGDSFYEQYF.

This clonotype was recorded many times. This chain connects TRBV20-1 to TRBJ2-7; D call uncertain. V gave up 1 base and J gave up 0 bases, with 13 bases separating them. This CDR3 is built from 15 residues. CDR1 and CDR2 from the germline V gene are DFQATT and SNEGSKA (reference sequence). CDR3 region: CSARGLELTSYEQYF. In DNA, the CDR3 is TGCAGTGCTAGAGGGTTAGAGCTCACCTCCTACGAGCAGTACTTC.

This clonotype was counted many times. As DNA, the CDR3 is TGTGCCAGCAGCCAAGTCAGGGGAGCTGGCGAGCAGTACTTC. Protein sequence: CASSQVRGAGEQYF. The gene calls are TRBV3-1 and TRBJ2-7; the D gene is possibly TRBD1 (6 bases). The CDR3 runs to 14 residues. The germline V and J ends were trimmed by 1 base and 6 bases, with 13 bases remaining between them. In germline, CDR1 is LGHDT, CDR2 YNNKEL (reference sequence).

This chain joins TRBV5-1 and TRBJ2-7, with 14 bases aligning to TRBD2. From germline, CDR1 is SGHRS and CDR2 YFSETQ. The CDR3 sequence is 15 residues long. J gave up 6 bases and V 4 bases, and 6 bases lay outside the gene matches. The CDR3 sequence: CASSLGLAGVGEQYF. CDR3 nucleotide sequence: TGCGCCAGCAGCCTGGGACTAGCGGGAGTCGGCGAGCAGTACTTC.

The table lists this clonotype with many counts. The chain recombines TRBV18 with TRBJ2-5; tentative D call: TRBD1 (5 bases). Germline V gene lookup returns CDR1 KGHSH and CDR2 LQKENI. V gave up 4 bases and J gave up 4 bases, with 10 bases separating them. This CDR3 region has 13 residues. CDR3 DNA: TGTGCCAGCTCACAGGACATGGGAGAGACCCAGTACTTC. Translation gives CASSQDMGETQYF.

This clonotype was seen a few times. The V gene is TRBV20-1, the J gene TRBJ2-3, with D possibly being TRBD2 (5 bases). In germline, CDR1 is DFQATT, CDR2 SNEGSKA (reference sequence). The CDR3 has 13 amino acids. Trimming shortened V by 0 bases and J by 7 bases, and 11 bases separated the two germline ends. CDR3 sequence: CSARETGTYTQYF. The CDR3 DNA is TGCAGTGCTAGAGAAACGGGAACCTATACGCAGTATTTT.